This passage covers 26 T cell receptor beta chains from one sample sequenced in a study of cytomegalovirus exposure and HLA in healthy donors. Profiled with immunoSEQ multiplex PCR; TCRdb holds only in-frame clones, not every one. Of about 82,000 clones detected, roughly 93% appear once; the ten largest clones hold about 0.61%. Sequencing was carried out using PBMCs. The receptors were sampled from a man younger than 30 in good health and CMV-seronegative.

The chain links TRBV11-2 to TRBJ1-2, with 7 bases matching TRBD1. The CDR3 spans 13 residues. The V segment lost 5 bases and the J segment 3 bases; nucleotides outside the gene matches: 3. CDR1 is SGHAT and CDR2 is FQNNGV in the germline V gene. CDR3 loop: CASSRDRDYGYTF. The CDR3 region has the DNA TGTGCCAGCAGCCGCGACAGGGACTATGGCTACACCTTC.

The gene calls are TRBV5-6 and TRBJ1-3, with D unclear. CDR3 length: 14 residues. Per the germline V gene, CDR1 is SGHDT and CDR2 is YYEEEE. V lost 2 bases to trimming and J lost 2 bases, with 8 bases between them. The CDR3 loop reads CASSLTETGNTIYF. The CDR3 DNA follows: TGTGCCAGCAGCTTAACGGAGACTGGAAACACCATATATTTT.

The chain employs TRBV6-5 and TRBJ2-7; 10 nucleotides line up with TRBD1. Trimming cost V 6 bases and J 6 bases; bases outside gene matches: 11. Germline V gene lookup returns CDR1 MNHEY and CDR2 SVGAGI. This CDR3 comprises 15 residues. The CDR3 DNA is TGTGCCAGCAGGCCTTTGGGACAGGGGCACGTCGAGCAGTACTTC. It translates to CASRPLGQGHVEQYF.

The J gene is TRBJ1-1, the V gene TRBV5-6; D might be TRBD1 (6 bases). Trimming stripped 3 bases from V and 5 bases from J, with 17 bases between. The CDR3 consists of 15 residues. From germline, CDR1 is SGHDT and CDR2 YYEEEE. The CDR3 sequence: CASSSWDTVTTEAFF. The CDR3 nucleotides read TGTGCCAGCAGCTCTTGGGACACGGTAACGACTGAAGCTTTCTTT.

The J gene is TRBJ1-1, the V gene TRBV6-5; D uncertain. Trimming stripped 8 bases from V and 0 bases from J, with 4 bases between. Germline V gene data show CDR1 as MNHEY and CDR2 as SVGAGI. CDR3 length equals 11 residues. CDR3: CASSMNTEAFF. The CDR3 DNA is TGTGCCAGCTCTATGAACACTGAAGCTTTCTTT.

J is TRBJ2-3 and V is TRBV6-5; possible D gene TRBD2, 5 bases. CDR1 is MNHEY and CDR2 is SVGAGI in the germline V gene. V was pared by 6 bases and J by 7 bases, with 14 bases between. The CDR3 has 13 residues. The CDR3: CASRDAIAYTQYF. In DNA form, the CDR3 reads TGTGCCAGCAGAGACGCGATAGCGTATACGCAGTATTTT.

This chain connects TRBV19 to TRBJ2-3; TRBD1 matches 9 bases. Germline V gene lookup returns CDR1 LNHDA and CDR2 SQIVND (reference sequence). This CDR3 contains 14 residues. Trimming took 6 bases from V and 6 from J; bases not matched to a gene: 7. CDR3 amino acids: CASRGTGSQDTQYF. The CDR3 DNA sequence: TGTGCCAGTAGGGGGACAGGGTCACAGGATACGCAGTATTTT.

This clone occurred once. This chain connects TRBV7-3 to TRBJ2-1, with a possible D match to TRBD2 (6 bases). CDR1 is SGHTA and CDR2 is FQGTGA in the germline V gene. CDR3 size: 14 residues. V was clipped by 2 bases and J by 10 bases, with 15 bases between them. The CDR3 nucleotides are TGTGCCAGCAGCTTAGGATCCGCTAGCGCCGAGCAGTTCTTC. As protein: CASSLGSASAEQFF. Full variable domain (missing parts from reference TRBV7-3 and TRBJ2-1): GAGVSQTPSNKVTEKGKYVELRCDPISGHTALYWYRQSLGQGPEFLIYFQGTGAADDSGLPNDRFFAVRPEGSVSTLKIQRTERGDSAVYLCASSLGSASAEQFFGPGTRLTVL.

V usage is TRBV18 and J usage is TRBJ2-2; the match to TRBD1 covers 11 bases. This CDR3 comprises 17 residues. V gave up 3 bases and J gave up 4 bases; unmatched junction bases: 7. Germline V gives CDR1 KGHSH, CDR2 LQKENI. CDR3 sequence reads: CASSPYPGTGGTGELFF. The CDR3 DNA is TGTGCCAGCTCACCTTACCCCGGGACAGGGGGCACCGGGGAGCTGTTTTTT.

CDR3 in DNA: TGTGCCAGCAGCGCCCAGAGGTCGGGGAATCAGCCCCAGCATTTT. This codes for CASSAQRSGNQPQHF. The gene calls are TRBV7-8 and TRBJ1-5, with no clear D. V was cut by 5 bases and J by 4 bases, with 15 bases left in between. The CDR3 consists of 15 residues. Per the germline V gene, CDR1 is SGHVS and CDR2 is FQNEAQ.

This clone has only one observation. The V and J genes are TRBV14 and TRBJ2-1; 12 bases align to TRBD2. V lost 1 base, J lost 10 bases, and 8 bases stayed unmatched. The germline CDR1 and CDR2 sequences are SGHDN and FVKESK. The CDR3 has 16 residues. The CDR3 region has the DNA TGTGCCAGCAGCCAAGCTAGCGGGGGGGCCTCGGGAGAGCAGTTCTTC. Translated: CASSQASGGASGEQFF.

This sequence joins TRBV19 and TRBJ2-1; 7 bases align to TRBD1. From germline, CDR1 is LNHDA and CDR2 SQIVND (reference sequence). CDR3 length equals 13 residues. The V gene end was trimmed by 4 bases and the J gene end by 4 bases; junction bases not matched to a gene: 1. CDR3 nucleotide sequence: TGTGCCAGTAGTACGGGACAGTACAATGAGCAGTTCTTC. It encodes CASSTGQYNEQFF.

The chain links TRBV6-1 to TRBJ2-1; 10 bases map to TRBD2. The CDR3 has 15 amino acids. Losses at the gene ends were 4 bases for V and 10 bases for J; bases not matched to a gene: 10. CDR1 is MNHNS, CDR2 SASEGT, per germline. The CDR3 DNA follows: TGTGCCAGCAGTGCTAGCGGGAGTGCCCTAAGGGAGCAGTTCTTC. This sequence encodes CASSASGSALREQFF.

The rearrangement uses TRBV11-2 and TRBJ2-1, with D perhaps matching TRBD1 (6 bases). The CDR3 is made up of 16 amino acids. Trimming took 5 bases from V and 2 from J, leaving 16 bases between them. Germline V gives CDR1 SGHAT, CDR2 FQNNGV. Here the CDR3 DNA reads TGTGCCAGCAGCATAATCACAGGGCGACCCTACAATGAGCAGTTCTTC. It yields the protein CASSIITGRPYNEQFF.

CDR3 nucleotides: TGTGCCAGCAGTTACCCTAGACAGGGGTACACCGGGGAGCTGTTTTTT. This translates into CASSYPRQGYTGELFF. The chain couples TRBV6-5 to TRBJ2-2, with 8 bases identical to TRBD1. J lost 3 bases, V lost 2 bases, and 5 bases had no gene match. The CDR3 totals 16 residues. In germline, CDR1 is MNHEY, CDR2 SVGAGI.

V is TRBV4-2 and J is TRBJ2-6, with D possibly TRBD2 on 6 matching bases. This CDR3 region has 16 residues. The V and J ends lost 0 bases and 2 bases respectively, with 8 bases between them. From germline, CDR1 is LGHNA and CDR2 YNFKEQ. For the CDR3, the DNA is TGTGCCAGCAGCCAAGATGGAGGGCCTGGGGCCAACGTCCTGACTTTC. Translation gives CASSQDGGPGANVLTF.

The chain couples TRBV7-8 to TRBJ2-7, with a tentative D call TRBD1 (6 bases). V was cut by 5 bases and J by 0 bases, with 17 bases left in between. This CDR3 has 16 amino acids. Germline assignment: CDR1 SGHVS and CDR2 FQNEAQ. The CDR3 coding sequence is TGTGCCAGCAGCACACCCCGAGGGGGTGGCTCCTACGAGCAGTACTTC. Its translation: CASSTPRGGGSYEQYF.

The CDR3 sequence: CASSPASYNEQFF. The CDR3 DNA is TGTGCCAGCAGCCCCGCCAGCTACAATGAGCAGTTCTTC. J is TRBJ2-1 and V is TRBV7-2, with D uncertain. With 5 bases removed from V and 3 bases from J, the gap between germline ends came to 8 bases. This CDR3 is built from 13 residues. The V gene's germline CDR1 is SGHTA and CDR2 FQGNSA.

This clone was counted once. V usage is TRBV4-3 and J usage is TRBJ1-5, with 8 nucleotides matching TRBD1. With V trimmed by 1 base and J by 0 bases, 11 bases remained unmatched. The CDR3 has 19 amino acids. In germline, CDR1 is LGHNA, CDR2 YSLEER. The CDR3 coding sequence is TGCGCCAGCAGCCAAGGGTTCCGGGACAGGAAGATTAGCAATCAGCCCCAGCATTTT. It specifies CASSQGFRDRKISNQPQHF.

This chain links TRBV11-3 with TRBJ2-5, with TRBD2 matching over 8 bases. The CDR3 spans 15 residues. Trimming removed 1 base from V and 0 bases from J; junction bases left unmatched: 1. Germline values: CDR1 SGHNT, CDR2 YENEEA. CDR3 sequence: CASSLGRGDQETQYF. The CDR3 region has the DNA TGTGCCAGCAGCTTAGGGCGGGGGGACCAAGAGACCCAGTACTTC.

The CDR3 sequence is CASSSKTEAFF. The CDR3 nucleotides read TGTGCCAGCAGTTCAAAAACTGAAGCTTTCTTT. This chain connects TRBV27 to TRBJ1-1; D is unresolved. The V end lost 4 bases, the J end lost 5 bases, and 5 bases lay between the germline ends. The germline CDR1 and CDR2 sequences are MNHEY and SMNVEV (reference sequence). The CDR3 covers 11 residues.

This chain links TRBV18 with TRBJ1-1; D is possibly TRBD1 (5 bases). Germline lookup yields CDR1 KGHSH and CDR2 LQKENI. This CDR3 has 16 residues. The ends were cut back, 0 bases at V and 0 bases at J, with 11 bases in the middle. The CDR3 bases are TGTGCCAGCTCACCACCGAATCTAGGGGTGAACACTGAAGCTTTCTTT. It yields the protein CASSPPNLGVNTEAFF.

This chain links TRBV6-5 with TRBJ2-1, with 9 nucleotides matching TRBD2. With V trimmed by 6 bases and J by 6 bases, 9 bases remained unmatched. The germline gives CDR1 MNHEY, CDR2 SVGAGI. The CDR3 consists of 15 residues. The CDR3 protein is CASSPRLTSGNEQFF. DNA of the CDR3: TGTGCCAGCAGCCCCCGACTGACTAGCGGCAATGAGCAGTTCTTC.

This rearrangement joins TRBV10-3 to TRBJ2-2, with D perhaps matching TRBD2 (6 bases). The CDR3 loop spans 14 amino acids. V lost 5 bases, J lost 8 bases, and 15 bases lay in between. CDR1 is ENHRY, CDR2 SYGVKD, per germline. As DNA, the CDR3 is TGTGCCATCAGTTTGGAGGGGTCGTCGGGGGAGCTGTTTTTT. It specifies CAISLEGSSGELFF.

The V gene is TRBV5-1, the J gene TRBJ2-1; 8 bases are a match to TRBD1. V lost 1 base and J lost 5; bases outside the gene matches: 8. The CDR3 has 16 amino acids. Germline V CDR1 and CDR2: SGHRS, YFSETQ. CDR3 residues: CASSLYGTGGNNEQFF. CDR3 sequence (DNA): TGCGCCAGCAGCTTGTATGGGACAGGAGGTAACAATGAGCAGTTCTTC.

This CDR3 reads CASSLGGREAFF. CDR3 in DNA: TGTGCCAGCAGCTTGGGCGGTCGGGAAGCTTTCTTT. The rearrangement joins TRBV5-6 to TRBJ1-1; no reliable D call. Between the trimmed V and J ends, which lost 0 bases and 8 bases, there was a span of 8 bases. Germline V CDR1 and CDR2: SGHDT, YYEEEE. The CDR3 sequence is 12 residues long.